A selection of T cell receptor beta chains follows, all from one sample in a study of radiotherapy plus CTLA-4 blockade in lung cancer. Sequencing used immunoSEQ multiplex PCR; TCRdb keeps in-frame clones, though not all of them. Of 90,000 to 100,000 clones listed, 65% to 80% are singletons. The sample here was peripheral blood, taken from a patient treated with radiotherapy plus ipilimumab. These TCRs come from a human donor with non-small cell lung cancer who had a partial response to radiotherapy plus ipilimumab. Some clones in this sample may be carry-over from other donors' samples. CDR3s include the opening cysteine and the closing phenylalanine or tryptophan. D genes are given only for firm matches. Only part of the rows carry a size: once, few, many, or a class if the clone is expanded.

d_call	clone_size	v_call	j_call	cdr3_nt	cdr3_aa
TRBD1	once	TRBV7-8	TRBJ2-7	TGTGCCAGCAGCTTAGTACCGGGACAGATCTACGAGCAGTACTTC	CASSLVPGQIYEQYF
TRBD1	NA	TRBV5-4	TRBJ2-6	TGTGCCAGCAGCTTAGGGACAGGGGCTGGGGCCAACGTCCTGACTTTC	CASSLGTGAGANVLTF
TRBD2	NA	TRBV5-1	TRBJ2-5	TGCGCCAGCAGCTCGCTAGCGGCACAAGAGACCCAGTACTTC	CASSSLAAQETQYF
TRBD1	NA	TRBV19	TRBJ1-5	TGTGCCAGTCGGAAGGACAGGGGAGGCAATCAGCCCCAGCATTTT	CASRKDRGGNQPQHF
TRBD1	few	TRBV5-1	TRBJ2-7	TGCGCCAGCAGCGGATTCCGGGACAGGGTGGCCGGAAAGCAGTACTTC	CASSGFRDRVAGKQYF
TRBD1	once	TRBV18	TRBJ2-7	TGTGCCAGCTCACCTGGACAGGGACGGCTAGTCGAGCAGTACTTC	CASSPGQGRLVEQYF
TRBD1	NA	TRBV6-1	TRBJ1-5	TGTGCCAGCGATACAGGGGTCGGCAATCAGCCCCAGCATTTT	CASDTGVGNQPQHF
NA	NA	TRBV6-1	TRBJ2-1	TGTGCCAGCAGTGGGTTGAGGGGGAGCTCCTACAATGAGCAGTTCTTC	CASSGLRGSSYNEQFF
NA	NA	TRBV9	TRBJ2-2	TGTGCCAGCAGCGTAGCTATACTGAACACCGGGGAGCTGTTTTTT	CASSVAILNTGELFF
TRBD2	NA	TRBV29-1	TRBJ2-1	TGCAGCGCGACTAGCGGCTACAATGAGCAGTTCTTC	CSATSGYNEQFF
NA	once	TRBV30	TRBJ2-4	TGTGCCTGGAGTGTACGGGGGATCATAGCCAAAAACATTCAGTACTTC	CAWSVRGIIAKNIQYF
TRBD2	NA	TRBV7-2	TRBJ2-5	TGTGCCAGCAGCTCGCTACCGGGACTAGCCTTATGGTCGGGGACCCAGTACTTC	CASSSLPGLALWSGTQYF
NA	NA	TRBV18	TRBJ2-1	TGTGCCAGCTCCCCTGGAGTAGAAACTGGCGAGCAGTTCTTC	CASSPGVETGEQFF
NA	NA	TRBV7-2	TRBJ1-1	TGTGCCAGCAGCTTAGCGCTGGCCGGGGGCACTGAAGCTTTCTTT	CASSLALAGGTEAFF
NA	NA	TRBV4-1	TRBJ1-2	TGCGCCAGCAGCCAAGCCCCCCGGGGTGGTGGCTACACCTTC	CASSQAPRGGGYTF
NA	NA	TRBV21-1	TRBJ1-2	TGTGCCAGCAGCAAAGGAGGCGTGACTAACTATGGCTACACCTTC	CASSKGGVTNYGYTF
NA	NA	TRBV4-2	TRBJ2-7	TGTGCCAGCAGCGATGGACACCAGCCTACCGAGCAGTACTTC	CASSDGHQPTEQYF
TRBD2	NA	TRBV7-9	TRBJ2-1	TGTGCCAGCAGCTTAGGTCGCGGGAGGGCCTTAAATGAGCAGTTCTTC	CASSLGRGRALNEQFF
NA	NA	TRBV6-5	TRBJ1-2	TGTGCCAGCAGTAAGCGACAGGCCCACTATACCTTC	CASSKRQAHYTF
TRBD1	once	TRBV19	TRBJ1-5	TGTGCCAGTAGTACCACCCTCTCCGGGACAGGGAACAATCAGCCCCAGCATTTT	CASSTTLSGTGNNQPQHF
TRBD1	NA	TRBV19	TRBJ1-6	TGTGCCAGTAGTGTTAGGACAGGGGATTCACCCCTCCACTTT	CASSVRTGDSPLHF
NA	NA	TRBV5-1	TRBJ2-7	TGCGCCAGCAGCGCCCAAGGAGGTGGGTACGAGCAGTACTTC	CASSAQGGGYEQYF
NA	NA	TRBV5-6	TRBJ2-3	TGTGCCAGCAGCTTGGGGTCGGTGTTT	CASSLGSVF
TRBD1	NA	TRBV7-9	TRBJ2-7	TGTGCCAGCAGAGCCGGCGGCAGGGGGTCGTACGAGCAGTACTTC	CASRAGGRGSYEQYF
NA	NA	TRBV4-3	TRBJ2-7	TGCGCCAGCAGCCAGGGGCAGAGATACGAGCAGTACTTC	CASSQGQRYEQYF
TRBD1	NA	TRBV6-1	TRBJ1-2	TGTGCCAGCAGTGGACAGGGCCCGAGGAATGGCTACACCTTC	CASSGQGPRNGYTF
TRBD2	NA	TRBV11-2	TRBJ2-1	TGTGCCAGCAGCAAAAGGACTAGCGATTCCTACAATGAGCAGTTCTTC	CASSKRTSDSYNEQFF
NA	NA	TRBV14	TRBJ2-3	TGTGCCAGCAGCCTATACTACGATACGCAGTATTTT	CASSLYYDTQYF
TRBD1	NA	TRBV29-1	TRBJ2-1	TGCAGGACCGGGACAGGGGTCAATGAGCAGTTCTTC	CRTGTGVNEQFF
TRBD1	NA	TRBV5-6	TRBJ2-3	TGTGCCAGCAGCTATACAGGGACAGGGGCAGATACGCAGTATTTT	CASSYTGTGADTQYF
NA	NA	TRBV4-1	TRBJ2-3	TGCGCCAGCAGCCAAGACCTCTCGCGAGATACGCAGTATTTT	CASSQDLSRDTQYF
TRBD1	NA	TRBV28	TRBJ2-6	TGTGCCAGCAGTTTAGCCCAGCATAGACAGGGGATCACTGGGGCCAACGTCCTGACTTTC	CASSLAQHRQGITGANVLTF
NA	NA	TRBV29-1	TRBJ2-7	TGCAGCGTGTCGACAGTATCCTACGAGCAGTACTTC	CSVSTVSYEQYF
TRBD2	few	TRBV7-6	TRBJ2-7	TGTGCCAGCAGCTGGGGACTAGCGGGGGGGGACGAGCAGTACTTC	CASSWGLAGGDEQYF
NA	NA	TRBV6-1	TRBJ1-5	TGTGCCACTGAACTCAACCGGGATCAGCCCCAGCATTTT	CATELNRDQPQHF
NA	NA	TRBV7-2	TRBJ2-5	TGTGCCAGCAGCTCTCCGCCCACCGGGACACCAATTAGTGCCCAGTACTTC	CASSSPPTGTPISAQYF